This T cell receptor (beta chain) came from a study of CD8+ T cells in alopecia areata. Notes on the study in general: When scalp samples are sequenced, resident alphabeta T cells of normal skin are also captured. Normal scalp had lower clonality than lesional scalp, with alopecia totalis/universalis lesions showing this most strongly.

On this clone itself: What it binds is not known.

Extracted RNA was reverse transcribed, and the resulting cDNA served as sequencing template. TCRdb keeps only in-frame clones here, not all; method: immunoSEQ multiplex PCR. This repertoire shows around 250,000 clones, under 80% found once; its top ten account for more than 0.95%. Patients with alopecia areata provided lesional scalp punch biopsies as well as peripheral blood. Looked up from germline, CDR1 is ENHRY and CDR2 is SYGVKD. This CDR3 is built from 13 residues. J was trimmed by 6 bases and V by 10 bases; bases with no gene match: 11. The chain carries TRBV10-3 and TRBJ1-2, with 7 bases fitting TRBD1. This clonotype was obtained from a human donor with alopecia areata. This material consisted of CD4+ T cells sorted from blood, taken at week 0. The CDR3 protein is CASGGTGVHGYTF. The CDR3 DNA reads TGTGCCAGCGGCGGTACAGGGGTACATGGCTACACCTTC.